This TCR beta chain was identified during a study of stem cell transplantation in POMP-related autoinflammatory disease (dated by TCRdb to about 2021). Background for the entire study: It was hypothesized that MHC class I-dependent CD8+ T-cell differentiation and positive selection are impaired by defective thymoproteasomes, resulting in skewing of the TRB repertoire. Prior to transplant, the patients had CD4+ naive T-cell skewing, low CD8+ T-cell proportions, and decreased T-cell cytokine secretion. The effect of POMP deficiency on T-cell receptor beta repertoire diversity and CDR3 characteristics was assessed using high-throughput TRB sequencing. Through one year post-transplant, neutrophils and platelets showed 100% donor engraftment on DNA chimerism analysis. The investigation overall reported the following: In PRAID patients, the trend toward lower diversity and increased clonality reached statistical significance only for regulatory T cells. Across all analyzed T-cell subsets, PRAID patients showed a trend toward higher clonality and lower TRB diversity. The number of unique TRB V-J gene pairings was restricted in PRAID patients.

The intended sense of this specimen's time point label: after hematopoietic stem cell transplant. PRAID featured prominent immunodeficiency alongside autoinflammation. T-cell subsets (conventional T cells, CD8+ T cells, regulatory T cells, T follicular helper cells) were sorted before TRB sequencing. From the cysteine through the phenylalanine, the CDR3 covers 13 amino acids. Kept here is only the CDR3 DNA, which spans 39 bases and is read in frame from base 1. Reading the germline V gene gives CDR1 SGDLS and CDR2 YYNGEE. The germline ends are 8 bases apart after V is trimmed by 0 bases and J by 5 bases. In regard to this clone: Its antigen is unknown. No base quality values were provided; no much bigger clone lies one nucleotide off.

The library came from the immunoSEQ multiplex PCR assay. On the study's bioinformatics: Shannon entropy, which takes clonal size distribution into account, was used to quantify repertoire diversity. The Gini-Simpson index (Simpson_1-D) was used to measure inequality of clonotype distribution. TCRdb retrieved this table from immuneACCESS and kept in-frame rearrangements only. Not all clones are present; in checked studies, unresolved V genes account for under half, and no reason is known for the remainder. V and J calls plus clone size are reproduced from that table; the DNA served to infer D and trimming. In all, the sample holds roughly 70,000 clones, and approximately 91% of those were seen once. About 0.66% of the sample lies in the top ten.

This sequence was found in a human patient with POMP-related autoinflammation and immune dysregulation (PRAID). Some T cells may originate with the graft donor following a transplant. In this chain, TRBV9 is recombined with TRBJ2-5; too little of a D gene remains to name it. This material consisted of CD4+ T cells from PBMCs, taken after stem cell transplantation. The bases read TGTGCCAGCAGCGTAGGGATGGGGGAGACCCAGTACTTC. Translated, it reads CASSVGMGETQYF.